The following is a TCR beta chain sequence with its context. The sample comes from a study of OX40 agonist ivuxolimab in advanced cancers. TCRdb's copy holds only in-frame clones and misses some; the assay was immunoSEQ multiplex PCR. The table includes roughly 34,000 clones, roughly 84% detected once. Autoimmune disease history or systemic immunosuppression barred patients. Trimming cost V 6 bases and J 2 bases; bases outside gene matches: 12. CDR1 is SNHLY and CDR2 is FYNNEI in the germline V gene. The length of the CDR3 is 17 residues. The sequences come from CD4+ or CD8+ T cells sorted from blood, collected in a trial of the OX40 agonist ivuxolimab. The V call is TRBV2, the J call TRBJ1-4; 7 bases are shared with TRBD1. This receptor was taken from an adult with an advanced solid tumor such as melanoma, head and neck, liver or kidney cancer. The CDR3 coding sequence is TGTGCCAGCAGCTCATTTTCTGGACAGGCGACTAATGAAAAACTGTTTTTT. Protein: CASSSFSGQATNEKLFF.